This TCR beta chain originates from a study of shared clonotypes between healthy human individuals (dated by TCRdb to 2018 to 2020). About the study as a whole: The cohort comprised two women and a few men aged 18 to 49 years. For each donor, CD4 naive and CD4 memory were each run on three plates, CD8 naive on two plates, and CD8 memory on one plate. The study deeply sequenced blood TCR repertoires of about five healthy adults to estimate repertoire size and the extent of clonotype sharing between individuals. Different laboratories and diverse techniques were used to prepare libraries and sequence TCR repertoires, to increase sequencing depth and limit assay-specific biases. Each donor's leukapheresis produced roughly between about 0.9 and 9.5 billion PBMCs. Summary of the overall study and its limitations: Based on pairwise subsampling, the degree of clonotype sharing among donors was expected to be affected by sequencing depth. Naive subsets generally had larger estimated clonotype richness than memory subsets did. Across a few donors, roughly 5.1% of naive CD4, roughly 3.5% of naive CD8, 2% to 2.5% of memory CD4, and over 0.35% of memory CD8 clonotypes were shared. Sampling was limited to blood, and TCR repertoires in tissue likely differ from TCR repertoires in blood. The genetic and exposure-history diversity represented was limited by the small number of donors. Incomplete sequencing was indicated by rarefaction of sorted-subset datasets, despite the large sequencing depth. Compared with non-shared clonotypes, clonotypes shared by all four sorted-subset donors had higher generation probabilities.

TCR CDR3 regions were amplified from genomic DNA by multiplex PCR using the deep immunoSEQ assay. Genomic DNA extracted from each cell subset was distributed evenly over all wells of several immunoSEQ 96-well plates, and each plate served as one replicate. Each replicate PCR for sorted subsets received about 180 ng genomic DNA, equal to tens of thousands of T cell genomes. The purified libraries were quantified using a Qubit 3.0 fluorometer, sized with a Bioanalyzer 2100, and then quantified again using the KAPA Library Quantification kit. Every immunoSEQ 96-well plate was sequenced on a dedicated single-read 150-cycle Illumina NextSeq 550 flow cell. In the paper's pipeline: The immunoSEQ output contained only junctional sequences without quality scores, so filtering could not match that applied to full-length reads. To assign V/J genes and CDR3, sequences were annotated against IMGT germline references using PyIR, a Python wrapper for IgBLAST v1.9. Reads with weak V/J assignments (E-value above 1e-6), missing CDR3, stop codons, out-of-frame junctions, or ambiguous translated residues were removed. V3J clonotypes were defined as sequences sharing an identical inferred V gene, J gene, and CDR3 amino acid sequence. The percentage overlap between two repertoires was calculated by dividing the number of shared unique clonotypes by the size of the smaller repertoire. Three approaches were used to assess repertoire richness: RTK rarefaction, the Chao1 estimator, and Recon v2.1 estimates of unobserved clonotypes. OLGA was used to compute generation probabilities for all TCRbeta clonotypes that the gDNA method yielded from a handful of donors. Here the immuneACCESS table is served through TCRdb, limited to in-frame sequences with V and J called. Missing clones are a known gap in these copies; in checked studies unresolved V genes cover under half, and the rest lacks a known reason. V and J calls and clone size are as listed in that table; D and trimming were resolved from the DNA. The sample contains a few million clones, about 92% of them found a single time. The top ten constitute over 0.12% of the sample.

As regards this clone: Which antigen it targets is not known. No per-base quality is available; no much larger clone lies one base away.

Healthy HIV-negative adults with no recently reported acute infections or vaccinations were included as donors. Every donor was a Caucasian adult living in Nashville, Tennessee, USA. CD4+ T cells were enriched through magnetic negative selection, after which naive cells were positively selected on CD45RA and the remaining negative fraction served as the memory subset. Blood was obtained by leukapheresis, after which PBMCs were separated by Ficoll-Histopaque density gradient centrifugation and cryopreserved in liquid nitrogen vapor phase. Analytical flow cytometry was used to check the purity and quantity of each magnetically sorted T cell population. Each sorted fraction had its genomic DNA isolated and then quantified by UV absorbance on a Nanodrop 2000c. Via the germline V gene, CDR1 is MGHRA and CDR2 YSYEKL. Counted from cysteine to phenylalanine, this CDR3 has 18 amino acids. Only the CDR3 DNA is retained, 54 bases long and in frame from the first base. V loses 1 base of germline sequence and J loses 3 bases, and the interval between the two ends is 20 bases.

Sequences were obtained from naive CD4+ T cells sorted from blood. Sample cell subset or site, as interpreted from the label and publication: CD45RA+ positively selected. This receptor was obtained from a man aged 18 to 35 in good health. The chain couples TRBV4-1 to TRBJ2-3; the D gene lacks a confident call. Here is the DNA: TGCGCCAGCAGCCAAGGGCACGGAGCTCCTGGATGGACAGATACGCAGTATTTT. This codes for CASSQGHGAPGWTDTQYF.